The rows below give T cell receptor beta chains drawn from one sample of a study of long-term antiretroviral therapy in people with HIV. The data were produced by immunoSEQ multiplex PCR, yet TCRdb's version contains in-frame clones alone and is incomplete. The data show 20,000 to 25,000 clones, approximately 80% seen once. This specimen consisted of unsorted PBMCs, obtained 0.3 years after starting antiretroviral therapy. The receptors originated from a man aged 45 to 65 with HIV. Both conserved end residues are part of each CDR3.

cdr3_aa	v_call	j_call
CASSQDVRTGRANEKLFF	TRBV4-3	TRBJ1-4
CASSLEQSYEQYF	TRBV13	TRBJ2-7
CASTPYGGFDSGYTF	TRBV27	TRBJ1-2
CASSYSTSGANNEQFF	TRBV6-5	TRBJ2-1
CASKGDLTRGTEAFF	TRBV2	TRBJ1-1
CASSQEWDRERRQPQHF	TRBV4-3	TRBJ1-5
CAQNPGGPSNYGYTF	TRBV30	TRBJ1-2
CASSFGYGSGNTIYF	TRBV7-6	TRBJ1-3
CASSVSGDSGNTIYF	TRBV9	TRBJ1-3
CASSQGPGPTYEQYF	TRBV4-1	TRBJ2-7
CASSQSPEEQYF	TRBV23-1	TRBJ2-7
CASSIRGRGGTDTQYF	TRBV19	TRBJ2-3
CASRGTAKYGAFF	TRBV2	TRBJ1-1
CASSQDPTGDNYGYTF	TRBV4-1	TRBJ1-2
CAWSVYRGSYGYTF	TRBV30	TRBJ1-2
CASSPPKGPPYGYTF	TRBV5-5	TRBJ1-2
CASSIRTSRVSTDTQYF	TRBV19	TRBJ2-3
CASSLGLAGAYYNEQFF	TRBV5-6	TRBJ2-1
CAISDRDTRRDGYTF	TRBV10-3	TRBJ1-2
CASIPGLAGGPTSGAQYF	TRBV28	TRBJ2-5
CASSLAPSGYNEQFF	TRBV11-2	TRBJ2-1
CASSISGSTDTQYF	TRBV6-5	TRBJ2-3
CASSIAGRGETQYF	TRBV19	TRBJ2-5
CASSLLGDETQYF	TRBV27	TRBJ2-5
CASSLGSGFEQYF	TRBV5-1	TRBJ2-7
CASSEGSSGNTIYF	TRBV5-1	TRBJ1-3
CAWSGLVSTDTQYF	TRBV30	TRBJ2-3
CASSLGLAGQETQYF	TRBV7-9	TRBJ2-5
CASSWGVNTEAFF	TRBV5-6	TRBJ1-1
CASCHPGNTDTQYF	TRBV7-2	TRBJ2-3
CASSPEITFYGYTF	TRBV5-1	TRBJ1-2
CASSPIRGPSPHEQFF	TRBV11-2	TRBJ2-1
CASSKTPTETQYF	TRBV7-2	TRBJ2-5
CASSLATSSYNEQFF	TRBV5-1	TRBJ2-1
CASSSGGGGETQYF	TRBV5-1	TRBJ2-5
CAISERGDKNIQYF	TRBV10-3	TRBJ2-4
CASSPPTGAETQYF	TRBV7-9	TRBJ2-5
CASRPPEGRNTEAFF	TRBV28	TRBJ1-1
CASSPADNEQFF	TRBV6-5	TRBJ2-1
CSVEDRRDVYNEQFF	TRBV29-1	TRBJ2-1
CAWTEASDPNEQYF	TRBV30	TRBJ2-7
CASSFRGTGGLGEQYF	TRBV9	TRBJ2-7
CASSQVQFSGSEELFF	TRBV4-1	TRBJ2-2
CASSPAGVSAQHF	TRBV4-1	TRBJ1-5
CASSKGPPWPQHF	TRBV6-5	TRBJ1-5
CASRIQETQYF	TRBV7-6	TRBJ2-5